This TCR beta chain was captured in a study of blood T cells in healthy people across ages. Study-wide background: Capture via template switching afforded approximately one barcoded beta molecule per two T cells. Broader study findings: Unknown CMV status may confound age-related changes in expanded clones.

Germline assignment: CDR1 SGHRS and CDR2 YFSETQ. The CDR3 runs 17 residues. A J-beta primer mix and a sample-barcoded 5' primer were used in a second PCR of roughly 6 to 11 cycles. All cDNA molecules were each tagged by a template-switch adaptor with 12 random nucleotides. One entry per CDR3 protein results from TCRdb running MiXCR on the 5' RACE reads. The sample shows under 1 million distinct CDR3 sequences, 40% to 50% of them seen only once. This clonotype is a singleton in its sample. Antigen specificity is unknown. At one boundary the junction diverges from the germline segment, which might be a read error.

The source of this sequence is a man aged 55 to 70 in good health. The chain has TRBV5-1 and TRBJ2-7, with 7 bases fitting TRBD1. Sequencing was performed on blood. CDR3 DNA sequence: TGCGCCAGCAGCTTAGAACCGGGACAGATCCGCTCCAACGAGCAGTACTTC. This sequence encodes CASSLEPGQIRSNEQYF.